A single sample gave rise to the 18 T cell receptor beta chains below, sequenced in a study of T cells in Graves' hyperthyroidism and ophthalmopathy. The TCR beta CDR3 regions underwent amplification using RNA transcripts as the source. With the HTBI primer set, the TCR CDR3 went through a first round of RT-PCR. TCRdb used MiXCR to reprocess the multiplex PCR reads, holding one entry per CDR3 protein. This sample has roughly 500,000 distinct CDR3 sequences; 35% to 50% occur once, and the top ten carry about 40%. Sequenced input: peripheral blood or thyroid tissue (not recorded which). The source of these receptors is an adult woman with Graves' disease, either hyperthyroidism or ophthalmopathy (not recorded which).

This clonotype was seen more than once but under ten times. Here the CDR3 DNA reads TGTGCCAGCAAGGGCGGTCTAGCTAACTATGGCTACACCTTC. Residues: CASKGGLANYGYTF. This chain joins TRBV2 and TRBJ1-2; no definite D call. The CDR3 spans 14 residues. The V end lost 7 bases, the J end lost 0 bases, and 12 bases lay between the germline ends. Germline V CDR1 and CDR2: SNHLY, FYNNEI. Variable domain in full (rest from reference TRBV2 and TRBJ1-2): EPEVTQTPSHQVTQMGQEVILRCVPISNHLYFYWYRQILGQKVEFLVSFYNNEISEKSEIFDDQFSVERPDGSNFTLKIRSTKLEDSAMYFCASKGGLANYGYTFGSGTRLTVV.

This chain joins TRBV7-8 and TRBJ2-2; 16 bases fit TRBD2. V was clipped by 5 bases and J by 1 base; unmatched bases: 4. The CDR3 totals 18 residues. The germline CDR1 and CDR2 sequences are SGHVS and FQNEAQ. The CDR3 coding sequence is TGTGCCAGCAGCCCGGGACTAGCGGGGGGGAGGAACACCGGGGAGCTGTTTTTT. This encodes CASSPGLAGGRNTGELFF.

In its sample, this clonotype was seen once. This rearrangement joins TRBV15 to TRBJ2-3; D is undetermined. Germline CDR1 LNHNV, CDR2 YYDKDF (reference sequence). The CDR3 spans 16 residues. V was trimmed by 0 bases and J by 2 bases, leaving 12 bases between them. The CDR3 region has the DNA TGTGCCACCAGCAGAGATGGGGTTCTCGTCACAGATACGCAGTATTTT. The encoded protein is CATSRDGVLVTDTQYF.

There are many counts of this clonotype. The genes are TRBV5-1 and TRBJ2-2; 10 nucleotides match TRBD1. V gave up 3 bases and J gave up 2 bases; unmatched junction bases: 7. CDR1 and CDR2 (germline): SGHRS, YFSETQ. CDR3 length equals 17 residues. CDR3 amino acids: CASSYRGQGTNTGELFF. The CDR3 coding sequence is TGCGCCAGCAGCTATAGGGGACAGGGGACCAACACCGGGGAGCTGTTTTTT.

The genes are TRBV7-6 and TRBJ2-7, with 7 bases identical to TRBD1. CDR3 length: 14 amino acids. Trimming removed 2 bases from V and 6 bases from J; junction bases left unmatched: 7. CDR1 and CDR2 from the germline V gene are SGHVS and FNYEAQ. CDR3 coding DNA: TGTGCCAGCAGCTTAACAGGGGTAAATCCCGAGCAGTACTTC. Residues: CASSLTGVNPEQYF.

The chain is built from TRBV29-1 and TRBJ1-1; weak D call: TRBD1 (6 bases). Per the germline V gene, CDR1 is SQVTM and CDR2 is ANQGSEA. The CDR3 totals 10 residues. V was cut by 8 bases and J by 8 bases, with 12 bases left in between. As DNA, the CDR3 is TGCAGCAGTGAAGGGACAGAAGCTTTCTTT. This translates into CSSEGTEAFF.

This sequence joins TRBV7-8 and TRBJ2-7; 8 nucleotides agree with TRBD2. Germline trimming cut 4 bases from V and 6 bases from J; bases unmatched to any gene: 14. The CDR3 is 16 amino acids. The germline V gene has CDR1 SGHVS and CDR2 FQNEAQ. DNA for the CDR3: TGTGCCAGCAGCTACGTCCCAGAGCGGGAGAAGGGCGAGCAGTACTTC. It specifies CASSYVPEREKGEQYF.

This clonotype was counted ten times or more. The gene calls are TRBV3-1 and TRBJ1-5, with D uncertain. The CDR3 has 13 residues. Trimming left V 4 bases short and J 3 bases short, with 7 bases between. Germline lookup yields CDR1 LGHDT and CDR2 YNNKEL (reference sequence). CDR3 residues: CASSRAFNQPQHF. The CDR3 DNA follows: TGTGCCAGCAGCCGTGCCTTCAATCAGCCCCAGCATTTT.

The chain combines TRBV5-1 with TRBJ2-7; the match to TRBD1 covers 7 bases. After removal of 4 bases from V and 2 bases from J, the junction contained 9 bases not matched to a gene. The CDR3 spans 15 residues. Germline values: CDR1 SGHRS, CDR2 YFSETQ. Written as DNA, the CDR3 is TGCGCCAGCAGCCGCTCCCCGGGACAGCCCTACGAGCAGTACTTC. Protein: CASSRSPGQPYEQYF.

The CDR3 region is CASSLGPPVQYYEQYF. The CDR3 coding sequence is TGTGCCAGCAGCTTAGGACCACCGGTCCAATACTACGAGCAGTACTTC. This chain joins TRBV7-8 and TRBJ2-7; D gene unclear. CDR3 length: 16 residues. CDR1 and CDR2 (germline): SGHVS, FQNEAQ. V was trimmed by 1 base and J by 3 bases, leaving 16 bases between them.

The CDR3, as DNA: TGTGCCAGCAGTGAATTCGGGACAGGGTCCGAGCAGTACTTC. This translates into CASSEFGTGSEQYF. V is TRBV2 and J is TRBJ2-7, with 9 positions matching TRBD1. V was pared by 2 bases and J by 6 bases, with 5 bases of the junction left unmatched. The CDR3 totals 14 residues. Germline V CDR1 and CDR2: SNHLY, FYNNEI.

The chain joins TRBV10-3 to TRBJ2-7; weak D call: TRBD2 (6 bases). V was pared by 10 bases and J by 0 bases, with 22 bases between. This CDR3 is 16 amino acids long. Germline CDR1 is ENHRY and CDR2 is SYGVKD. CDR3 bases: TGTGCCAGCAGGCCCCCCATTGCGGGGAGCTCCTACGAGCAGTACTTC. This sequence encodes CASRPPIAGSSYEQYF.

The V call is TRBV20-1, the J call TRBJ1-3; D remains unclear. CDR3 length: 12 residues. Germline V gives CDR1 DFQATT, CDR2 SNEGSKA (reference sequence). The ends were cut back, 6 bases at V and 2 bases at J, with 8 bases in the middle. The CDR3 bases are TGCAGTGCCCTAAAACCTGGAAACACCATATATTTT. Amino acids: CSALKPGNTIYF.

The CDR3 sequence: CSALWGPGNTEAFF. CDR3 nucleotide sequence: TGCAGTGCTCTCTGGGGACCTGGGAACACTGAAGCTTTCTTT. The gene calls are TRBV20-1 and TRBJ1-1; D possibly corresponds to TRBD1 (5 bases). CDR3 length: 14 amino acids. Trimming left V 5 bases short and J 1 base short, with 14 bases between. In germline, CDR1 is DFQATT, CDR2 SNEGSKA (reference sequence).

This clonotype has at least ten counts. V usage is TRBV10-3 and J usage is TRBJ1-1; 8 nucleotides line up with TRBD1. CDR1 is ENHRY, CDR2 SYGVKD, per germline. The length of the CDR3 is 14 residues. The junction had 3 bases not matched to a gene; V was cut back by 5 bases and J by 1 base. DNA for the CDR3: TGTGCCATCAGTACTCAGGGGGCGAACACTGAAGCTTTCTTT. The encoded protein is CAISTQGANTEAFF.

This chain uses TRBV5-1 with TRBJ1-6; D call uncertain. The ends were cut back, 4 bases at V and 0 bases at J, with 14 bases in the middle. In germline, CDR1 is SGHRS, CDR2 YFSETQ. This CDR3 is built from 17 residues. The CDR3 nucleotides are TGCGCCAGCAGCCTAGATGGAGGCCGCTCCTATAATTCACCCCTCCACTTT. Protein product: CASSLDGGRSYNSPLHF.

This clonotype occurred many times. The chain combines TRBV11-2 with TRBJ1-2; 8 bases map to TRBD1. J gave up 4 bases and V 4 bases, and 8 bases lay outside the gene matches. This CDR3 is 15 amino acids long. Germline values: CDR1 SGHAT, CDR2 FQNNGV. The CDR3 here is CASSSSDREGYGYTF. In DNA form, the CDR3 reads TGTGCCAGCAGCTCGTCGGACAGGGAGGGCTATGGCTACACCTTC. Drawing the rest from reference TRBV11-2 and TRBJ1-2, the complete variable domain is EAGVAQSPRYKIIEKRQSVAFWCNPISGHATLYWYQQILGQGPKLLIQFQNNGVVDDSQLPKDRFSAERLKGVDSTLKIQPAKLEDSAVYLCASSSSDREGYGYTFGSGTRLTVV.

The chain has TRBV7-3 and TRBJ1-2; 8 nucleotides align to TRBD1. There are 15 residues in the CDR3. Trimming took 5 bases from V and 2 from J; bases not matched to a gene: 7. Germline loops: CDR1 SGHTA, CDR2 FQGTGA. The CDR3 DNA is TGTGCCAGCAGCCGTACAGGGGGTACCAACTATGGCTACACCTTC. Translated, it gives CASSRTGGTNYGYTF.